One sample yielded the 21 T cell receptor beta chains listed below, sequenced in a study of identical twins. One entry per CDR3 protein results from TCRdb running MiXCR on the 5' RACE reads. The sample yields roughly 750,000 distinct CDR3 sequences, 21% seen once. A further study also used this sample, focusing on T cells expressing NK-cell markers.

The sample was PBMCs. The receptors were gathered from a woman between 18 and 29 years old in good health.

A note on this clonotype: The junction shows a germline mismatch at one end, possibly a read error. CDR3 protein: CASSLDNGGAMPGSHEQYF. The CDR3 DNA reads TGTGCCAGCAGCTTAGATAACGGAGGGGCGATGCCTGGCTCCCACGAGCAGTACTTC. The rearrangement uses TRBV11-2 and TRBJ2-7; D is possibly TRBD2 (6 bases). Per the germline V gene, CDR1 is SGHAT and CDR2 is FQNNGV. The CDR3 loop spans 19 amino acids.

The chain has TRBV6-1 and TRBJ2-1, with TRBD1 matching over 9 bases. The J segment lost 5 bases and the V segment lost 8 bases, leaving 13 bases of the junction unmatched. CDR3 length: 16 residues. CDR1 and CDR2 (germline): MNHNS, SASEGT. Here the CDR3 reads CASENPPGQGDNEQFF. The CDR3 DNA sequence: TGTGCCAGCGAAAACCCCCCGGGACAGGGTGACAATGAGCAGTTCTTC.

The V and J genes are TRBV12-3 or TRBV12-4 and TRBJ1-5; D uncertain. V lost 8 bases, J lost 6 bases, and 17 bases lay in between. The CDR3 is 14 residues long. Written as DNA, the CDR3 is TGTGCCAGCTGCGAGGGCGGTCGTGGTCAGCCCCAGCATTTT. Its protein product is CASCEGGRGQPQHF.

The rearrangement uses TRBV20-1 and TRBJ2-5; D remains unclear. CDR3 length equals 13 residues. CDR1 is DFQATT, CDR2 SNEGSKA, per germline (reference sequence). Trimming took 1 base from V and 5 from J, leaving 11 bases between them. The CDR3 coding sequence is TGCAGTGCTAGAGGCCACCTACCGGAGACCCAGTACTTC. It codes for CSARGHLPETQYF.

The CDR3 DNA is TGCAGTGCTAGAGATTGGGGTTTTGGTCGCAATCAGCCCCAGCATTTT. It encodes CSARDWGFGRNQPQHF. This chain joins TRBV20-1 and TRBJ1-5; D is ambiguous. Germline-derived CDR1 and CDR2 are DFQATT and SNEGSKA (reference sequence). The CDR3 consists of 16 residues. Deletions cut 0 bases from V and 2 bases from J, with 14 bases between.

This clonotype turned up a few times. The rearrangement joins TRBV7-2 to TRBJ2-3; 11 nucleotides align to TRBD2. V shed 7 bases and J 6 bases; nucleotides not matched to a gene: 9. This CDR3 region has 15 residues. Germline V lookup: CDR1 SGHTA, CDR2 FQGNSA. CDR3 loop: CASTERLAGWDTQYF. The CDR3 nucleotides are TGTGCCAGCACCGAGCGACTAGCGGGATGGGATACGCAGTATTTT.

This clonotype came up a few times. The chain recombines TRBV9 with TRBJ2-7; TRBD1 aligns across 8 bases. V lost 3 bases to trimming and J lost 2 bases; unmatched junction nucleotides: 7. Germline V gives CDR1 SGDLS, CDR2 YYNGEE. The CDR3 runs to 15 residues. The CDR3 nucleotides are TGTGCCAGCAGCGCTCGACAGGGGAATCCCTACGAGCAGTACTTC. Protein product: CASSARQGNPYEQYF.

The chain couples TRBV6-1 to TRBJ2-5; either TRBD1 or TRBD2 may supply D (6 bases each). Trimming left V 6 bases short and J 0 bases short, with 11 bases between. Germline loops: CDR1 MNHNS, CDR2 SASEGT. CDR3 length: 14 amino acids. CDR3 region: CASRKGGYQETQYF. For the CDR3, the DNA is TGTGCCAGCAGGAAAGGGGGGTACCAAGAGACCCAGTACTTC.

CDR3 bases: TGTGCCACTATCGGACTAGCGGGGGGCACAGATACGCAGTATTTT. Translating gives CATIGLAGGTDTQYF. J is TRBJ2-3 and V is TRBV10-3; 13 nucleotides agree with TRBD2. Germline assignment: CDR1 ENHRY and CDR2 SYGVKD. V lost 10 bases and J lost 1; bases outside the gene matches: 5. This CDR3 has 15 residues.

The CDR3 DNA follows: TGTGCCAGCAGTTTATCTTTCAGGGGCACGCAGTATTTT. Encoded protein: CASSLSFRGTQYF. The chain is built from TRBV27 and TRBJ2-3; possibly TRBD1 for D (6 bases). Trimming took 0 bases from V and 9 from J, leaving 10 bases between them. This CDR3 is 13 amino acids long. Germline CDR1 is MNHEY and CDR2 is SMNVEV (reference sequence).

This clonotype was detected ten times or more. The J gene is TRBJ2-3, the V gene TRBV3-1, with 10 bases aligning to TRBD2. Germline-derived CDR1 and CDR2 are LGHDT and YNNKEL (reference sequence). Trimming took 4 bases from V and 5 from J; bases not matched to a gene: 6. CDR3 length: 15 amino acids. The CDR3 reads CASSRTSGGEDTQYF. The CDR3 DNA follows: TGTGCCAGCAGCCGGACTAGCGGAGGGGAAGATACGCAGTATTTT.

The gene calls are TRBV25-1 and TRBJ1-5; no clear D. V lost 3 bases, J lost 5 bases, and 17 bases lay in between. This CDR3 is 16 amino acids long. From germline, CDR1 is MGHDK and CDR2 SYGVNS. CDR3 sequence reads: CASSDLGPPGDQPQHF. The CDR3 DNA reads as TGTGCCAGCAGTGACCTCGGGCCCCCTGGGGATCAGCCCCAGCATTTT.

This chain connects TRBV12-3 or TRBV12-4 to TRBJ2-7; 7 bases line up with TRBD1. The CDR3 has 16 amino acids. Trimming cost V 4 bases and J 0 bases; bases outside gene matches: 9. CDR3 nucleotides: TGTGCCAGCAGTTCCAAAGCCAGGGACAGCTCCTACGAGCAGTACTTC. Translating gives CASSSKARDSSYEQYF.

The chain combines TRBV20-1 with TRBJ2-7; D possibly matches TRBD1 or TRBD2 (5 bases each). The CDR3 spans 14 residues. Germline CDR1 reads DFQATT; CDR2 reads SNEGSKA (reference sequence). With 2 bases removed from V and 6 bases from J, the gap between germline ends came to 17 bases. The CDR3 reads CSARLTGAQGEQYF. Here the CDR3 DNA reads TGCAGTGCTAGATTAACCGGGGCCCAAGGCGAGCAGTACTTC.

The chain is built from TRBV5-1 and TRBJ2-5, with D unresolved. The CDR3 is 16 amino acids. The V gene's germline CDR1 is SGHRS and CDR2 YFSETQ. Trimming removed 2 bases at V and 1 base at J, with 15 bases between. DNA for the CDR3: TGCGCCAGCAGCTTAGGAGTATTGGCGCCCCAAGAGACCCAGTACTTC. Translation: CASSLGVLAPQETQYF.

This rearrangement joins TRBV12-3 or TRBV12-4 to TRBJ2-7; 8 nucleotides agree with TRBD1. The CDR3 totals 13 residues. V was pared by 5 bases and J by 6 bases, with 6 bases of the junction left unmatched. The CDR3, as DNA: TGTGCCAGCAGTCCTCAACAGGGGGGCGAGCAGTACTTC. Its translation: CASSPQQGGEQYF.

This clonotype was counted ten times or more. The chain combines TRBV7-9 with TRBJ1-2; TRBD1 is a possible D gene (5 bases). The length of the CDR3 is 13 residues. V was clipped by 4 bases and J by 4 bases, with 10 bases between them. Germline V gives CDR1 SEHNR, CDR2 FQNEAQ (reference sequence). CDR3 amino acids: CASSSDTSYGYTF. The CDR3 nucleotides read TGTGCCAGCAGCTCGGACACCTCCTATGGCTACACCTTC.

This clonotype was counted at least ten times. V and J are TRBV20-1 and TRBJ1-2; no clear D gene. Germline loops: CDR1 DFQATT, CDR2 SNEGSKA (reference sequence). Trimming removed 3 bases from V and 4 bases from J, with 9 bases in between. The CDR3 is 12 amino acids. This CDR3 is CSASLSVYGYTF. The CDR3 nucleotides are TGCAGTGCTAGTCTTTCGGTCTATGGCTACACCTTC.

This clonotype was observed a handful of times. This rearrangement joins TRBV12-3 or TRBV12-4 to TRBJ1-1; D perhaps matches TRBD1 (5 bases). Trimming took off 8 bases at V and 11 bases at J, with 9 bases between the two ends. The CDR3 is made up of 9 amino acids. The chain's CDR3 is CASGAGAFF. The CDR3 bases are TGTGCCAGCGGGGCGGGGGCTTTCTTT.

This chain uses TRBV20-1 with TRBJ2-1; 10 nucleotides line up with TRBD2. Germline trimming cut 1 base from V and 8 bases from J; bases unmatched to any gene: 5. This CDR3 has 14 residues. In germline, CDR1 is DFQATT, CDR2 SNEGSKA (reference sequence). The CDR3 loop is CSARALAGDYEQFF. The CDR3 nucleotides are TGCAGTGCTAGAGCCCTAGCGGGGGACTATGAGCAGTTCTTC.

The chain carries TRBV20-1 and TRBJ1-1; D remains unclear. Looked up from germline, CDR1 is DFQATT and CDR2 is SNEGSKA (reference sequence). Trimming took 0 bases from V and 10 from J, leaving 15 bases between them. This CDR3 has 13 residues. CDR3 sequence: CSARDQRVEGAFF. The CDR3 bases are TGCAGTGCTAGAGACCAGAGGGTTGAGGGAGCTTTCTTT.